The following is a T cell receptor (beta chain) sequence with its context. Its antigen has not been determined. No base-level quality is on record; no much larger clone is a single base apart. Receptor amplification or capture employed 5' RACE. These reads were obtained on a NextSeq 500. To correct for sequencing error and PCR bias, the TCR library protocol tagged individual cDNA molecules with unique molecular identifiers. Both TCR alpha and beta chains were sequenced, and tight co-correlation was observed between alpha and beta sequence abundances in each sample. As for how the authors treated the data: Decombinator V4 was used to perform V gene, J gene and CDR3 annotation of TCR sequences. TCRs were defined as expanded if a significant change between any two time points was detected under a Poisson model with p below 0.0001. TCR abundances were normalised to the total number of TCRs sequenced in each sample and reported as counts per million. MAIT TCRs were defined by TRAV1-2 paired with TRAJ12, TRAJ20 or TRAJ33, and iNKT TCRs by TRAV10 paired with TRAJ18. VDJdb, accessed 1 November 2021, was searched for CMV, EBV and SARS-CoV-2 annotated TCRs, excluding TCRs annotated for multiple antigens. Clones were called with MiXCR by TCRdb after fastp trimmed the public reads at Q25, and only in-frame beta chains were retained. Each CDR3 protein appears once, grouped with its most common genes and DNA. The V and J calls come from TCRdb's annotation, not from the publication. Here the sample has approximately 28,000 distinct CDR3 sequences; approximately 6.6% occur a single time. Approximately 35% of the sample rests with the top ten.

The study was a case-control design nested within a healthcare worker cohort in London, UK, with weekly nasopharyngeal swab PCR tests and blood sampling. Between 23 and 31 March 2020, the week of the UK lockdown, healthcare workers were enrolled and then followed up weekly for as long as 16 weeks. Reading from cysteine to phenylalanine, the CDR3 counts 19 amino acids. Only CDR3 DNA remains: 57 bases, in frame from the first base. Per the germline V gene, SGHRS is the CDR1 and YFSETQ is the CDR2. V is shortened by 2 bases, J by 2 bases, and the region joining them spans 20 bases. The data are from a study of early T cells in non-severe SARS-CoV-2 infection (dated by TCRdb to the early 2020s). At the level of the whole study: Because TCR sequencing relied on bulk RNA taken from unsorted whole blood, pairing of alpha and beta chains was not possible.

Here is what the overall study found, with its caveats: VDJdb matching was skewed toward anti-spike CD8 responses and likely underestimated virus-specific expansions, missing private and CD4 specificities.

This receptor chain uses TRBV5-1 and TRBJ2-6, with TRBD1 tentatively as D gene (6 bases match). This sequence originates from an adult who was a healthcare worker with PCR-confirmed SARS-CoV-2 infection or an uninfected control (not recorded which). The starting material was whole blood, obtained at baseline. In nucleotide form, the sequence is TGCGCCAGCAGCTTACAGGGAATAACTAATGTGGCTGGGGCCAACGTCCTGACTTTC. It is translated as CASSLQGITNVAGANVLTF.